The rows below give T cell receptor beta chains drawn from one sample of a study of cytomegalovirus exposure and HLA in healthy donors. This table comes from immunoSEQ multiplex PCR, and its TCRdb copy is limited to in-frame clones, with some not included. In total, the table holds 100,000 to 150,000 clones. What was sequenced was PBMCs. Receptor source: a man aged 35 to 55 in good health and CMV-seronegative. The CDR3 runs from the conserved cysteine through the conserved F or W. Fields, in order: J gene, V gene, D gene, CDR3 DNA, CDR3 protein. A D gene is named only where the DNA matches it firmly.

J: TRBJ1-2; V: TRBV7-9; D: -; DNA: TGTGCCAGCAGCTCCCCCCAGTTGACTAACTATGGCTACACCTTC; CDR3: CASSSPQLTNYGYTF
J: TRBJ2-7; V: TRBV5-1; D: -; DNA: TGCGCCAGCAGCTTGGGTGCGGACTACGAGCAGTACTTC; CDR3: CASSLGADYEQYF
J: TRBJ1-5; V: TRBV29-1; D: -; DNA: TGCAGCGTTGGGCAGGTCAATCAGCCCCAGCATTTT; CDR3: CSVGQVNQPQHF
J: TRBJ2-1; V: TRBV5-4; D: TRBD2; DNA: TGTGCCAGCAGCCTGGGACTAGCGGCCGAGAGTCGGTTCTTC; CDR3: CASSLGLAAESRFF
J: TRBJ2-7; V: TRBV11-2; D: -; DNA: TGTGCCAGCAGCCGCCGGGGTGGGGGCGCCGACGAGCAGTACTTC; CDR3: CASSRRGGGADEQYF
J: TRBJ2-6; V: TRBV5-6; D: -; DNA: TGTGCCAGCAGCCGCCCGGGGTCTGGGGCCAACGTCCTGACTTTC; CDR3: CASSRPGSGANVLTF
J: TRBJ2-3; V: TRBV5-1; D: TRBD2; DNA: TGCGCCAGCAGCTTGGGGATAGCGGGAGCGGAAGATACGCAGTATTTT; CDR3: CASSLGIAGAEDTQYF
J: TRBJ2-3; V: TRBV5-1; D: TRBD2; DNA: TGCGCCAGCAGCCCGCGGGGGGGGGCCGGCACAGATACGCAGTATTTT; CDR3: CASSPRGGAGTDTQYF
J: TRBJ2-1; V: TRBV28; D: TRBD1; DNA: TGTGCCAGCTACTCCAACCCGGGACAGGCTTACAATGAGCAGTTCTTC; CDR3: CASYSNPGQAYNEQFF
J: TRBJ2-5; V: TRBV25-1; D: -; DNA: TGTGCCAGCAGTGAATACGGCGGGAAAGAGACCCAGTACTTC; CDR3: CASSEYGGKETQYF
J: TRBJ2-7; V: TRBV6-5; D: TRBD2; DNA: TGTGCCAGCACCGTTAGCGGGAGCAAGTACGAGCAGTACTTC; CDR3: CASTVSGSKYEQYF
J: TRBJ1-3; V: TRBV7-6; D: TRBD1; DNA: TGTGCCAGCAGCTTAACAACAGGGGGCAGTGGAAACACCATATATTTT; CDR3: CASSLTTGGSGNTIYF
J: TRBJ1-3; V: TRBV19; D: -; DNA: TGTGCCAGTAGTATTTACGGTTCTTCTGGAAACACCATATATTTT; CDR3: CASSIYGSSGNTIYF
J: TRBJ1-1; V: TRBV18; D: TRBD1; DNA: TGTGCCAGCTCACAATCACAGGGGTACACTGAAGCTTTCTTT; CDR3: CASSQSQGYTEAFF
J: TRBJ2-3; V: TRBV6-1; D: -; DNA: TGTGCCAGCAGTGGAGGGCGTAGATCAGATACGCAGTATTTT; CDR3: CASSGGRRSDTQYF
J: TRBJ1-1; V: TRBV11-1; D: -; DNA: TGTGCCAGCAGCCTCCTCAGGGGAAACACTGAAGCTTTCTTT; CDR3: CASSLLRGNTEAFF
J: TRBJ2-7; V: TRBV5-4; D: TRBD2; DNA: TGTGCCAGCAGCTTTCTTCGTGGCAGCGGGACCTACGAGCAGTACTTC; CDR3: CASSFLRGSGTYEQYF
J: TRBJ1-4; V: TRBV18; D: TRBD1; DNA: TGTGCCAGCTCACCACAGACAGGGGGTAATGAAAAACTGTTTTTT; CDR3: CASSPQTGGNEKLFF
J: TRBJ2-4; V: TRBV10-3; D: -; DNA: TGTGCCATCAGTGAGTCGGGGGGTCTAGCCAAAAACATTCAGTACTTC; CDR3: CAISESGGLAKNIQYF
J: TRBJ1-3; V: TRBV7-2; D: TRBD1; DNA: TGTGCCAGCAGCTTACGGGACAGGGGAAACACCATATATTTT; CDR3: CASSLRDRGNTIYF
J: TRBJ2-7; V: TRBV5-6; D: TRBD2; DNA: TGTGCCAGCAGCCCGGGAGGTAGCGGGGTTGCATTCTACGAGCAGTACTTC; CDR3: CASSPGGSGVAFYEQYF
J: TRBJ2-3; V: TRBV28; D: TRBD2; DNA: TGTGCCAGCAATCGACTAGCGGCTCCCGAAGTCGCAGATACGCAGTATTTT; CDR3: CASNRLAAPEVADTQYF
J: TRBJ1-2; V: TRBV28; D: -; DNA: TGTGCCAGCAGACCTAGAGTCGGCTACACCTTC; CDR3: CASRPRVGYTF
J: TRBJ2-7; V: TRBV4-2; D: TRBD2; DNA: TGTGCCAGCAGCCCTCGACTAGCGGGAGGGCTAGAGCAGTACTTC; CDR3: CASSPRLAGGLEQYF
J: TRBJ1-5; V: TRBV28; D: -; DNA: TGTGCCAGCAGAACGACAGGATTGGTCAATCAGCCCCAGCATTTT; CDR3: CASRTTGLVNQPQHF
J: TRBJ1-4; V: TRBV29-1; D: -; DNA: TGCAGCGCTACGACAAGTCTTCTTGAAAAACTGTTTTTT; CDR3: CSATTSLLEKLFF
J: TRBJ1-2; V: TRBV7-9; D: TRBD1; DNA: TGTGCCAGCAGCTCTGGGGGGACAGGGCTGATCTATGGCTACACCTTC; CDR3: CASSSGGTGLIYGYTF
J: TRBJ2-7; V: TRBV7-9; D: -; DNA: TGTGCCAGCAGCGCAAGGGGTCCCTCCTACGAGCAGTACTTC; CDR3: CASSARGPSYEQYF
J: TRBJ2-5; V: TRBV9; D: TRBD2; DNA: TGTGCCAGCAGCCCCGGGGGGGGTTTGGAGACCCAGTACTTC; CDR3: CASSPGGGLETQYF
J: TRBJ1-1; V: TRBV11-2; D: TRBD1; DNA: TGTGCCAGCAGCTACGGACAGGGTGTAGGCACTGAAGCTTTCTTT; CDR3: CASSYGQGVGTEAFF
J: TRBJ2-1; V: TRBV5-4; D: TRBD1; DNA: TGTGCCAGCAGTACCGGGACAGGGGGAACAAGTGAGCAGTTCTTC; CDR3: CASSTGTGGTSEQFF
J: TRBJ2-3; V: TRBV11-2; D: -; DNA: TGTGCCAGCAGCTTAGGAGGGCTAACCACAGATACGCAGTATTTT; CDR3: CASSLGGLTTDTQYF
J: TRBJ2-7; V: TRBV14; D: -; DNA: TGTGCCAGCAGTCGGTTAACAGGGATCTCCTACGAGCAGTACTTC; CDR3: CASSRLTGISYEQYF
J: TRBJ2-1; V: TRBV27; D: -; DNA: TGTGCCAGCATCTCCCTCGGCAATGAGCAGTTCTTC; CDR3: CASISLGNEQFF
J: TRBJ2-5; V: TRBV10-1; D: TRBD2; DNA: TGCGCCAGCAGTGGTCCCGAACTAGCGGGGGAACCCCAAGAGACCCAGTACTTC; CDR3: CASSGPELAGEPQETQYF
J: TRBJ2-2; V: TRBV6-5; D: TRBD1; DNA: TGTGCCAGCACCCGCCGAAGGGGGCGGTCCGGGGAGCTGTTTTTT; CDR3: CASTRRRGRSGELFF
J: TRBJ2-7; V: TRBV6-1; D: -; DNA: TGTGCCAGCAGTGTTTCGGGCAGGGTGTCCTACGAGCAGTACTTC; CDR3: CASSVSGRVSYEQYF
J: TRBJ2-3; V: TRBV7-2; D: -; DNA: TGTGCCAGCAGCTTAGCGGGCAAGGATACGCAGTATTTT; CDR3: CASSLAGKDTQYF
J: TRBJ1-1; V: TRBV19; D: TRBD1; DNA: TGTGCCAGTAGTCCCCCGGCAGGGGGGCCCTGGGCTGAAGCTTTCTTT; CDR3: CASSPPAGGPWAEAFF
J: TRBJ1-2; V: TRBV11-2; D: TRBD1; DNA: TGTGCCAGCAGCTTAGGTGCGGGACAGGATCACGGCTACACCTTC; CDR3: CASSLGAGQDHGYTF
J: TRBJ1-5; V: TRBV19; D: TRBD1; DNA: TGTGCCAGTAGTATGGCGGGACAGGGAGGCCAGCCCCAGCATTTT; CDR3: CASSMAGQGGQPQHF
J: TRBJ2-5; V: TRBV4-1; D: TRBD1; DNA: TGCGCCAGCAGCCAAGACCCCGGGACAGGGGCTCAAGAGACCCAGTACTTC; CDR3: CASSQDPGTGAQETQYF
J: TRBJ2-1; V: TRBV2; D: -; DNA: TGTGCCAGTAAACAGGGCTGGCATGAGCAGTTCTTC; CDR3: CASKQGWHEQFF
J: TRBJ2-7; V: TRBV4-2; D: TRBD2; DNA: TGTGCCAGCAGCCCGAGGACTAGCGGATCCTACGAGCAGTACTTC; CDR3: CASSPRTSGSYEQYF
J: TRBJ2-7; V: TRBV28; D: -; DNA: TGTGCCAGCTGTAGGGGGTTTCCCTACGAGCAGTACTTC; CDR3: CASCRGFPYEQYF
J: TRBJ1-5; V: TRBV4-1; D: TRBD1; DNA: TGCGCCAGCAGCCCTAGGACAGGGGGCGATCAGCCCCAGCATTTT; CDR3: CASSPRTGGDQPQHF
J: TRBJ2-3; V: TRBV6-1; D: TRBD2; DNA: TGTGCCAGCAGGCCCTCGGGAGGAGATACGCAGTATTTT; CDR3: CASRPSGGDTQYF